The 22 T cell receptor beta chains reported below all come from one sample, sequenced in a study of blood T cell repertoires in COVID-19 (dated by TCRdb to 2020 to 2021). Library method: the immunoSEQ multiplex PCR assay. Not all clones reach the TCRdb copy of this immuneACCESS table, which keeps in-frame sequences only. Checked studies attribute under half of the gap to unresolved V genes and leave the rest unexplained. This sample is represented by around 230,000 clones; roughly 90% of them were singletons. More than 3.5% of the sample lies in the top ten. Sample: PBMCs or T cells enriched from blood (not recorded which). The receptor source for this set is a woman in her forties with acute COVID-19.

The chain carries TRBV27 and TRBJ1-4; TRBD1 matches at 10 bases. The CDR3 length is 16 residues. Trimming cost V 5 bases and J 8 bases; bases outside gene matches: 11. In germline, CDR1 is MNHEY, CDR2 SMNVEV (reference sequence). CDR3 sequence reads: CASSADSTGGPEKLFF. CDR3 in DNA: TGTGCCAGCAGTGCCGACTCGACAGGGGGCCCGGAAAAACTGTTTTTT.

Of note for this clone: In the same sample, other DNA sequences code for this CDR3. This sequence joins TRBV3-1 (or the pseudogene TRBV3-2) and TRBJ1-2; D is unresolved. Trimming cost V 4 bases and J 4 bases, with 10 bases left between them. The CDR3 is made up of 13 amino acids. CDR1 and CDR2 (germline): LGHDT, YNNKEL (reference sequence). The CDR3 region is CASSPSFGYGYTF. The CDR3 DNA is TGTGCCAGCAGCCCTAGTTTTGGCTATGGCTACACCTTC.

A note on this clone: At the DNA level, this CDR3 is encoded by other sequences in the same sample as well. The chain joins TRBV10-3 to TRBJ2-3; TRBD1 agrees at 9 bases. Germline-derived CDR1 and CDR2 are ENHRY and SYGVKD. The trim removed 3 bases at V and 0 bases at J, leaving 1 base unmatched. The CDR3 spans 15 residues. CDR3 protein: CAISDGTGSTDTQYF. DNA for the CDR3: TGTGCCATCAGTGATGGGACAGGGAGCACAGATACGCAGTATTTT.

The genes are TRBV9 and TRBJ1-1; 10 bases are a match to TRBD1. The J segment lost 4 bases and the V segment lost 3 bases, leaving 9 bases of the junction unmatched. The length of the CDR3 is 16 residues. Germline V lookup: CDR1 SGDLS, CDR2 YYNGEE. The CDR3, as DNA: TGTGCCAGCAGCGCAGAGCGGACAGGGGGAGGCACTGAAGCTTTCTTT. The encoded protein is CASSAERTGGGTEAFF.

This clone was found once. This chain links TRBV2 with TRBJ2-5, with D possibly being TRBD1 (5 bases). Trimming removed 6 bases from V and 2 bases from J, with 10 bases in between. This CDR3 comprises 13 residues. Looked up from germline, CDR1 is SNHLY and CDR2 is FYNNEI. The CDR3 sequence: CASRKDRQETQYF. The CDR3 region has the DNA TGTGCCAGCAGGAAAGACAGACAAGAGACCCAGTACTTC.

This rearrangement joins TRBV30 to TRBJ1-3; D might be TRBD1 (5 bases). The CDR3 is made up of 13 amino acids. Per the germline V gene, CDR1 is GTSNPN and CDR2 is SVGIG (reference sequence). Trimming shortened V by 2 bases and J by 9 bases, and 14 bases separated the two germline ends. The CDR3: CAWSLQGSSTIYF. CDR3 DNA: TGTGCCTGGAGTCTCCAGGGCAGCTCCACCATATATTTT.

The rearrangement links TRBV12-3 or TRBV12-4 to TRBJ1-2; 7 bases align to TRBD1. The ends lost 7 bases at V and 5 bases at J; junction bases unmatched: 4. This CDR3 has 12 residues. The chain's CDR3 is CASTAGGYGYTF. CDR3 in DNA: TGTGCCAGCACCGCAGGGGGTTATGGCTACACCTTC.

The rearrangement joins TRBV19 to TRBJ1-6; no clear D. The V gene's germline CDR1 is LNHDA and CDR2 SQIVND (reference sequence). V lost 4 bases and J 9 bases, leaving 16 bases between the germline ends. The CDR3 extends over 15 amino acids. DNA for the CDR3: TGTGCCAGTAGTACAGCGCTCAACGGCGGTTCACCCCTCCACTTT. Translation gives CASSTALNGGSPLHF.

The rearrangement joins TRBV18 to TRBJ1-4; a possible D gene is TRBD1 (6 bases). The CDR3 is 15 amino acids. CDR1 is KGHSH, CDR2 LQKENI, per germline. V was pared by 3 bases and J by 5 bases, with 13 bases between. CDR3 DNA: TGTGCCAGCTCACCCAAACAGGGCCACAATGAAAAACTGTTTTTT. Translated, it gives CASSPKQGHNEKLFF.

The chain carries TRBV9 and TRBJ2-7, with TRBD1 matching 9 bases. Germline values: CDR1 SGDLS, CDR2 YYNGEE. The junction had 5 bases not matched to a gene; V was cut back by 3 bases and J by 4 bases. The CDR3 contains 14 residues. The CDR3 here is CASSARDRAYEQYF. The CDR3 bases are TGTGCCAGCAGCGCCCGGGACAGGGCGTACGAGCAGTACTTC.

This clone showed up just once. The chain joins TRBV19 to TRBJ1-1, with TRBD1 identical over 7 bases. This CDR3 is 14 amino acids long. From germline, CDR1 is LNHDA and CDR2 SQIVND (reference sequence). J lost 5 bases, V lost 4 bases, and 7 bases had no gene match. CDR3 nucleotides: TGTGCCAGTAGTACGAGGGGGCGATGGACTGAAGCTTTCTTT. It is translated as CASSTRGRWTEAFF.

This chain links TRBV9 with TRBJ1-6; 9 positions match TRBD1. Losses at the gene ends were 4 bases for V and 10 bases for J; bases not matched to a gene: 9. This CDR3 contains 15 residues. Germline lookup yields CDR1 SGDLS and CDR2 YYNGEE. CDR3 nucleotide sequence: TGTGCCAGCAGCCTCGGCGGGACAGGGATCTCACCCCTCCACTTT. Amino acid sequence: CASSLGGTGISPLHF.

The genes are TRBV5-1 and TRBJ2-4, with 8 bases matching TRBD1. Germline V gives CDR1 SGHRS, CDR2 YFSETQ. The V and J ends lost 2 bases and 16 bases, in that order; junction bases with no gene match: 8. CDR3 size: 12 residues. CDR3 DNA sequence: TGCGCCAGCAGCTTCACCGGACAGGGTTTTTACTTC. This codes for CASSFTGQGFYF.

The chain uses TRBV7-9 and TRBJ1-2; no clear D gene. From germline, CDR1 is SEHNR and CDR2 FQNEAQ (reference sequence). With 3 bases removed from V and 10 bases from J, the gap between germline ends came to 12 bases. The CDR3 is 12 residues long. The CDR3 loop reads CASSFSMRSYTF. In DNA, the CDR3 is TGTGCCAGCAGCTTTAGTATGAGGTCCTACACCTTC.

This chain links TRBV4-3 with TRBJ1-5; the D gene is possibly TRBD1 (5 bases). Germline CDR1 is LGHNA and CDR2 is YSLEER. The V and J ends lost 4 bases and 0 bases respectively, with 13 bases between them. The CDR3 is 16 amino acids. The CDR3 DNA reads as TGCGCCAGCAGCCTATCATGGGGGGATAGCAATCAGCCCCAGCATTTT. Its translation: CASSLSWGDSNQPQHF.

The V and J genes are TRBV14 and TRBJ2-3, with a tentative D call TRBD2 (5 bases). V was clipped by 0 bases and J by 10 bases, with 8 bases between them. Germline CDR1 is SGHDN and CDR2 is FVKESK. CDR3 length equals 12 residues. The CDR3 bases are TGTGCCAGCAGCCAAGATACCGGGGCGCAGTATTTT. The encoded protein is CASSQDTGAQYF.

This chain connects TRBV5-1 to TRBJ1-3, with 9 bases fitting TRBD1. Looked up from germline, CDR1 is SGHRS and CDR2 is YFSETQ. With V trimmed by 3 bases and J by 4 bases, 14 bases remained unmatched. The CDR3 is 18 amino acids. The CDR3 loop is CASSSTPGQGSSGNTIYF. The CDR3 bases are TGCGCCAGCAGCTCTACACCGGGACAGGGAAGCTCCGGAAACACCATATATTTT.

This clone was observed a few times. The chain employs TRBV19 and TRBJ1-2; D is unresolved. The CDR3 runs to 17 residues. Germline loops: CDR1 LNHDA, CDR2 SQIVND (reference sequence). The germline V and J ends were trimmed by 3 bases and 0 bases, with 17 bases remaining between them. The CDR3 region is CASSIRREGPTNYGYTF. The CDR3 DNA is TGTGCCAGTAGTATTCGGAGGGAAGGGCCCACTAACTATGGCTACACCTTC.

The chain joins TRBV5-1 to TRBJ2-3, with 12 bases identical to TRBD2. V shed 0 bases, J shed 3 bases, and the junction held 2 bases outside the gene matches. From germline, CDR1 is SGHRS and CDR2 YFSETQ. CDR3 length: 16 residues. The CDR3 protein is CASSLALAGGTDTQYF. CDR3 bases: TGCGCCAGCAGCTTGGCCCTAGCGGGGGGGACAGATACGCAGTATTTT.

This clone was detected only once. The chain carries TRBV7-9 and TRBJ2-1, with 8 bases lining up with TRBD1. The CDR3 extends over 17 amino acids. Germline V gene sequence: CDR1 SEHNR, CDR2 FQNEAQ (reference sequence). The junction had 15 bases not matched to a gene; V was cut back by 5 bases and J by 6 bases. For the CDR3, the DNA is TGTGCCAGCAGCGCCGAGACCGGGACAGGTGTATTCAATGAGCAGTTCTTC. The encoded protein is CASSAETGTGVFNEQFF.

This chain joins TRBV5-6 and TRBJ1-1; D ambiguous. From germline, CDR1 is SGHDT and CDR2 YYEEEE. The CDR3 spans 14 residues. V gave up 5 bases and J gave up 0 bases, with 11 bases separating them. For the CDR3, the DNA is TGTGCCAGCAGTGACTATAATATGAACACTGAAGCTTTCTTT. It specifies CASSDYNMNTEAFF.

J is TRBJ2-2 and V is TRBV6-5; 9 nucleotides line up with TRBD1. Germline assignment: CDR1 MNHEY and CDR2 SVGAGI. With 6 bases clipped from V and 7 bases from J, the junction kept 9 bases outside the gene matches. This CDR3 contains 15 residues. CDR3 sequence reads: CASRSTGQGSGELFF. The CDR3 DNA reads TGTGCCAGCAGAAGTACCGGACAGGGGAGCGGGGAGCTGTTTTTT.